A selection of T cell receptor beta chains follows, all from one sample in a study of cytomegalovirus exposure and HLA in healthy donors. The repertoire was sequenced with immunoSEQ multiplex PCR; TCRdb's copy has only in-frame clones and lacks some. The data hold 150,000 to 200,000 clones, with approximately 78% observed a single time. The sample comprised PBMCs. The receptor source for this set is a woman aged 18-29 years in good health and CMV-seronegative. Both conserved end residues are trimmed from each CDR3.

V,CDR3
TRBV5-4,ASSHTGGSKKDNEQF
TRBV2,ASGQDGNEKLF
TRBV7-8,ASSPQGGHWGELF
TRBV11-2,ASTPGEGNSGNTIY
TRBV6-1,ASRWAHIKQPQH
TRBV7-9,ASSPGTGSDFGNTIY
TRBV27,ASQVSGSGDTQY
TRBV29-1,GGGTTGELF
TRBV18,ASSPRLAGTDTQY
TRBV7-9,ASSSMDRGLETQY
TRBV27,ASSRGQEIYNEQF
TRBV7-9,ASSLSPGLVYNEQF
TRBV5-1,ASSLMLAGGPSPPYEQY
TRBV15,ATSRGGPDTQY
TRBV19,ASSIGGDEQF
TRBV6-1,ASSETRSGYT
TRBV11-3,ASSPLAGGNIQY
TRBV7-2,ASSLTKAGNEQF
TRBV15,ATSRARQGHNSPLH
TRBV4-3,ASSQVAGGADTQY
TRBV28,ASSVQGRETQY
TRBV30,AWSGQFNEKLF
TRBV28,ASSFRSSDTGELF
TRBV30,ACSLGTGFYYGYT
TRBV28,ASARGSVNQPQH
TRBV5-8,ASSLPGQGGYT
TRBV19,ASKTWANTEAF
TRBV11-2,ASSLGGVNTEAF
TRBV6-5,ATGQGEQY
TRBV7-2,ASSLRRGSGANVLT
TRBV9,ASSVTSGRAPNEQF
TRBV10-3,AISLAGAGNEQF
TRBV6-5,ASSFVGGIEQF
TRBV19,ASSIVEAGGAYEQY
TRBV10-1,ASSESAGYEQY
TRBV10-3,AISEGAGVSDTQY
TRBV18,ASSPPNTRGEQY
TRBV5-1,ASSLGRGAQETQY
TRBV6-5,ASSVFSSYEQY
TRBV7-9,ASRQTTGVNTEAF
TRBV30,AWSPGGTSGASTDTQY
TRBV29-1,SVGQGGNTEAF
TRBV30,AWSVEGDYGYT
TRBV2,ASSEPPRGLAGLKAQY
TRBV19,ASSPGWENQPQH
TRBV13,ASSLEAGRLYNEQF
TRBV10-2,ASSESGGAGYFHEQY
TRBV28,ASSLTELISGNTIY
TRBV11-2,ASSLEAGSNCAQY
TRBV27,ASSTQGTGNEQY